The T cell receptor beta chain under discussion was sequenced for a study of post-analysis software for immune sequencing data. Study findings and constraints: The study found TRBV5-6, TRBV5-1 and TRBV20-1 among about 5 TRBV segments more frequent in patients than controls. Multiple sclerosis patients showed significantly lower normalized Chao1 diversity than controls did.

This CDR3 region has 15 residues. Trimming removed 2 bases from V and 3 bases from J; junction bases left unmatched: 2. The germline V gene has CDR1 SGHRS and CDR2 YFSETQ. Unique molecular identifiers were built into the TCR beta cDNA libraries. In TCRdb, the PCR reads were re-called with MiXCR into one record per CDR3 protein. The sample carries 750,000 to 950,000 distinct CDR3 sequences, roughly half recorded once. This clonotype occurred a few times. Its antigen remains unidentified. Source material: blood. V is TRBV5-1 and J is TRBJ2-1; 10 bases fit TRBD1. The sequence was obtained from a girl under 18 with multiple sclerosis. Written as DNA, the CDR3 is TGCGCCAGCAGCTTAGGACAGGGGGACTACAATGAGCAGTTCTTC. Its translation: CASSLGQGDYNEQFF.